This T cell receptor (beta chain) was captured by sequencing in a study of monozygotic twins with inflammatory bowel disease. This CDR3 is 15 amino acids long. The germline V gene encodes CDR1 LGHDT and CDR2 YNNKEL (reference sequence). Each UMI, carrying a 6-nucleotide sample barcode, came from template switching. TCRdb reprocessed the 5' RACE reads, keeping one entry per CDR3 protein, no DNA. This table lists tens of thousands of distinct CDR3 sequences. Concerning this clonotype: Its antigen is as yet unknown.

Overall study findings and caveats: A reduction in TCRbeta diversity (inverse Simpson) was seen in IBD patients relative to healthy co-twins. Researchers report that IBD patients shared fewer clonotypes with others than healthy twins, especially amid disease activity. Differing T cell subtypes remained indistinguishable.

This sequence was found in a human donor with ulcerative colitis or Crohn's disease, or a healthy co-twin of an affected twin (not recorded which). The specimen was blood. This chain joins TRBV3-1 and TRBJ1-1; the TCRdb call, TRBD1, lacks DNA for checking. The chain's CDR3 is CASSQDRWGIPEAFF.